Described below is a single TCR beta chain sequence and its context. This sample was taken from a study of blood T cells in healthy people across ages. The CDR3 consists of 15 residues. Trimming removed 4 bases from V and 0 bases from J, with 14 bases in between. Germline V gene data show CDR1 as SGHRS and CDR2 as YFSETQ. Primed by a sample-barcoded 5' primer and a J-beta primer mix, a second PCR proceeded for about 7 to 11 cycles. Each CDR3 protein is one row after TCRdb ran MiXCR on the 5' RACE reads. The data show some 710,000 distinct CDR3 sequences, around half seen once. The V and J genes are TRBV5-1 and TRBJ2-7; D may be TRBD1 (6 bases). The TCR originated in a man older than 75 in good health. The material sequenced was blood. This CDR3 reads CASSIGQTTSYEQYF. CDR3 coding DNA: TGCGCCAGCAGCATTGGACAGACGACCTCCTACGAGCAGTACTTC. The whole variable domain, remainder taken from reference TRBV5-1 and TRBJ2-7, is KAGVTQTPRYLIKTRGQQVTLSCSPISGHRSVSWYQQTPGQGLQFLFEYFSETQRNKGNFPGRFSGRQFSNSRSEMNVSTLELGDSALYLCASSIGQTTSYEQYFGPGTRLTVT.